Included here is one TCR beta chain sequence, with context. The assay was immunoSEQ multiplex PCR, and TCRdb's table has in-frame clones only and misses some. The top ten hold about 0.8% of the sample, which has about 52,000 clones, approximately 78% seen once. Trimming stripped 5 bases from V and 1 base from J, with 14 bases between. Germline V CDR1 and CDR2: LNHDA, SQIVND (reference sequence). CDR3 length: 15 residues. The data derive from a study of memory CD4+ T cells and cytomegalovirus serostatus. The sort gate was single viable CD3+CD4+CD8-CD45RO+ cells for memory CD4+ T cells. The sequence was collected from an adult in good health and CMV-seronegative. Sequencing was done on a sample of memory CD4+ T cells from blood. The chain uses TRBV19 and TRBJ1-1; D is unresolved. The CDR3 sequence is CASSHPPSRNTEAFF. In nucleotides, the CDR3 is TGTGCCAGTAGTCACCCCCCCAGCCGGAACACTGAAGCTTTCTTT.